Listed here are 13 T cell receptor beta chains from one sample, sequenced in a study of cytomegalovirus exposure and HLA in healthy donors. In the PCR, 60 Vbeta and 13 Jbeta primers were used. The assay was immunoSEQ multiplex PCR, and TCRdb's table has in-frame clones only and misses some. Of approximately 39,000 clones in the sample, approximately 74% were seen once. The sample was PBMCs. The receptors were gathered from a man aged 25 to 40 in good health and CMV-seronegative.

This chain joins TRBV18 and TRBJ1-4; D may be TRBD1 (6 bases). The CDR3 contains 14 residues. The ends were cut back, 6 bases at V and 3 bases at J, with 11 bases in the middle. Germline V gene data show CDR1 as KGHSH and CDR2 as LQKENI. CDR3 DNA sequence: TGTGCCAGCTCGGGAGACAGGTCTAATGAAAAACTGTTTTTT. It yields the protein CASSGDRSNEKLFF.

V usage is TRBV13 and J usage is TRBJ2-5; the match to TRBD1 covers 7 bases. The CDR3 has 14 residues. CDR1 is PRHDT and CDR2 is FYEKMQ in the germline V gene (reference sequence). The V and J ends lost 0 bases and 5 bases, in that order; junction bases with no gene match: 3. The CDR3 nucleotides read TGTGCCAGCAGCTTAGGCCCAGGGGGTGAGACCCAGTACTTC. Amino acid sequence: CASSLGPGGETQYF.

The chain joins TRBV6-1 to TRBJ1-5; D might be TRBD1 (5 bases). In germline, CDR1 is MNHNS, CDR2 SASEGT. This CDR3 region has 14 residues. Trimming removed 7 bases from V and 7 bases from J, with 17 bases in between. The CDR3 DNA follows: TGTGCCAGCACCATAAGTCAGGGCGGACAGCCCCAGCATTTT. Translated, it gives CASTISQGGQPQHF.

This clone was found a few times. The V and J genes are TRBV10-3 and TRBJ2-1; D perhaps matches TRBD2 (5 bases). Germline V CDR1 and CDR2: ENHRY, SYGVKD. V lost 4 bases and J lost 9, with 16 bases in between. The CDR3 has 14 residues. The CDR3 DNA is TGTGCCATCAGTGTGGGAGACTTCGGTGGTGAGCAGTTCTTC. Its translation is CAISVGDFGGEQFF.

The chain couples TRBV27 to TRBJ2-5; a weak D match, TRBD2 (5 bases). CDR1 and CDR2 from the germline V gene are MNHEY and SMNVEV (reference sequence). The ends were cut back, 0 bases at V and 5 bases at J, with 10 bases in the middle. The CDR3 has 14 residues. DNA for the CDR3: TGTGCCAGCAGTTTATCGCTGGACTCCGAGACCCAGTACTTC. Translated: CASSLSLDSETQYF.

The chain uses TRBV7-8 and TRBJ2-3, with a tentative D call TRBD2 (5 bases). Germline V CDR1 and CDR2: SGHVS, FQNEAQ. CDR3 size: 13 residues. V was pared by 1 base and J by 9 bases, with 11 bases between. Here the CDR3 DNA reads TGTGCCAGCAGCTTAGTTTTGGGAGAGACGCAGTATTTT. Protein sequence: CASSLVLGETQYF.

The V call is TRBV11-1, the J call TRBJ1-5; TRBD1 agrees at 12 bases. The CDR3 is made up of 15 amino acids. The J segment lost 6 bases and the V segment lost 5 bases, leaving 5 bases of the junction unmatched. Germline V lookup: CDR1 SGHAT, CDR2 FQDESV (reference sequence). Here the CDR3 DNA reads TGTGCCAGCAGCCCCGGGACAGGGGGCACTCAGCCCCAGCATTTT. This encodes CASSPGTGGTQPQHF.

V and J are TRBV5-1 and TRBJ1-6, with a tentative D call TRBD1 (6 bases). This CDR3 spans 16 amino acids. The V gene's germline CDR1 is SGHRS and CDR2 YFSETQ. Trimming removed 4 bases at V and 9 bases at J, with 20 bases between. The CDR3 here is CASSGRQTGLGSPLHF. The CDR3 coding sequence is TGCGCCAGCAGCGGAAGACAGACAGGCCTGGGTTCACCCCTCCACTTT.

This chain uses TRBV19 with TRBJ2-7; 7 positions match TRBD2. The ends lost 4 bases at V and 2 bases at J; junction bases unmatched: 2. From germline, CDR1 is LNHDA and CDR2 SQIVND (reference sequence). The CDR3 runs 13 residues. CDR3: CASSRGLPYEQYF. Written as DNA, the CDR3 is TGTGCCAGTAGTAGGGGACTACCCTACGAGCAGTACTTC.

This clone was detected once. The chain couples TRBV7-2 to TRBJ2-7, with TRBD1 identical over 7 bases. CDR1 is SGHTA and CDR2 is FQGNSA in the germline V gene. J lost 3 bases, V lost 3 bases, and 5 bases had no gene match. This CDR3 region has 14 residues. This CDR3 is CASSFGTGDYEQYF. CDR3 coding DNA: TGTGCCAGCAGCTTCGGAACAGGGGACTACGAGCAGTACTTC.

The chain has TRBV18 and TRBJ1-5, with 8 bases identical to TRBD1. In germline, CDR1 is KGHSH, CDR2 LQKENI. V shed 3 bases and J 2 bases; nucleotides not matched to a gene: 0. The CDR3 is 14 residues long. The CDR3 sequence is CASSPGQGNQPQHF. CDR3 nucleotides: TGTGCCAGCTCACCGGGACAGGGCAATCAGCCCCAGCATTTT.

This clone was seen more than once but under ten times. V is TRBV6-5 and J is TRBJ2-1, with a tentative D call TRBD2 (7 bases). The length of the CDR3 is 15 residues. Trimming removed 5 bases from V and 4 bases from J, with 15 bases in between. The germline V gene encodes CDR1 MNHEY and CDR2 SVGAGI. The CDR3 coding sequence is TGTGCCAGCAGTGCGGGGGCTAGCGGATACAATGAGCAGTTCTTC. Translating gives CASSAGASGYNEQFF.

The chain carries TRBV7-6 and TRBJ2-3, with D possibly matching TRBD2 (5 bases). V lost 6 bases to trimming and J lost 8 bases, with 18 bases between them. CDR3 size: 14 residues. The V gene's germline CDR1 is SGHVS and CDR2 FNYEAQ. CDR3 amino acids: CASSYQRPWGTQYF. The DNA of the CDR3 is TGTGCCAGCAGTTATCAGCGGCCCTGGGGTACGCAGTATTTT.